A selection of T cell receptor beta chains follows, all from one sample in a study of blood T cell repertoires in COVID-19. Here immunoSEQ multiplex PCR was the method, and the copy in TCRdb shows in-frame clones only, minus some. The repertoire holds hundreds of thousands of clones, with about 86% as singletons. Sequencing used peripheral blood. The origin of the receptors is a woman aged 50 to 60 with acute or convalescent COVID-19. The CDR3 runs from the conserved cysteine through the conserved F or W. The D gene is left open where the match is weak. Clone size, where shown, is once, few, many, or a class for clones that have expanded.

size: NA; V: TRBV5-1; J: TRBJ2-3; D: NA; CDR3: CASSSPSYTGRVGDTQYF; DNA: TGCGCCAGCAGCTCACCATCCTATACAGGGCGAGTTGGAGATACGCAGTATTTT
size: NA; V: TRBV19; J: TRBJ1-4; D: NA; CDR3: CASSAQTYNEKLFF; DNA: TGTGCCAGTAGTGCCCAAACCTATAATGAAAAACTGTTTTTT
size: NA; V: TRBV9; J: TRBJ2-5; D: NA; CDR3: CASSATGFQETQYF; DNA: TGTGCCAGCAGCGCCACGGGGTTCCAAGAGACCCAGTACTTC
size: NA; V: TRBV30; J: TRBJ1-3; D: NA; CDR3: CAWTPLGQVDSGNTIYF; DNA: TGTGCCTGGACCCCACTCGGCCAGGTAGACTCTGGAAACACCATATATTTT
size: NA; V: TRBV19; J: TRBJ2-1; D: TRBD1; CDR3: CATRQGANNEQFF; DNA: TGTGCCACTAGACAGGGGGCAAACAATGAGCAGTTCTTC
size: NA; V: TRBV29-1; J: TRBJ1-2; D: TRBD1; CDR3: CSASMPGGSNYGYTF; DNA: TGCAGCGCCAGCATGCCAGGGGGATCAAACTATGGCTACACCTTC
size: NA; V: TRBV7-2; J: TRBJ2-2; D: NA; CDR3: CASSLEGFTGELFF; DNA: TGTGCCAGCAGCTTAGAGGGGTTCACCGGGGAGCTGTTTTTT
size: NA; V: TRBV12-5; J: TRBJ2-3; D: NA; CDR3: CASGFGQISTDTQYF; DNA: TGTGCTAGTGGTTTTGGACAGATAAGCACAGATACGCAGTATTTT
size: NA; V: TRBV10-3; J: TRBJ2-3; D: NA; CDR3: CAISIAEWNTDTQYF; DNA: TGTGCCATCAGCATAGCGGAATGGAACACAGATACGCAGTATTTT
size: many; V: TRBV14; J: TRBJ2-2; D: NA; CDR3: CASSPFRGGELFF; DNA: TGTGCCAGCAGCCCCTTTAGGGGAGGGGAGCTGTTTTTT
size: NA; V: TRBV27; J: TRBJ1-5; D: NA; CDR3: CASSQGPRNQPQHF; DNA: TGTGCCAGCTCGCAGGGGCCCAGAAATCAGCCCCAGCATTTT
size: NA; V: TRBV5-1; J: TRBJ2-5; D: NA; CDR3: CASSLNGAQETQYF; DNA: TGCGCCAGCAGCTTGAACGGTGCCCAAGAGACCCAGTACTTC
size: NA; V: TRBV6-2/TRBV6-3; J: TRBJ2-7; D: TRBD1; CDR3: CASSSRDRGFNEQYF; DNA: TGTGCCAGCAGTTCGAGGGACAGGGGTTTCAACGAGCAGTACTTC
size: NA; V: TRBV30; J: TRBJ1-3; D: NA; CDR3: CAWSQTVPSGNTIYF; DNA: TGTGCCTGGAGCCAGACAGTTCCCTCTGGAAACACCATATATTTT
size: NA; V: TRBV28; J: TRBJ1-2; D: TRBD1; CDR3: CASSPETGGIYYTF; DNA: TGTGCCAGCAGTCCGGAGACAGGGGGCATTTACTACACCTTC
size: NA; V: TRBV5-1; J: TRBJ2-7; D: TRBD1; CDR3: CASSLATGIDYEQYF; DNA: TGCGCCAGCAGCTTGGCGACAGGGATCGACTACGAGCAGTACTTC
size: NA; V: TRBV3-1/TRBV3-2; J: TRBJ1-1; D: TRBD1; CDR3: CASSQMDRGRTEAFF; DNA: TGTGCCAGCAGCCAGATGGACAGGGGTAGGACTGAAGCTTTCTTT
size: once; V: TRBV10-2; J: TRBJ1-6; D: TRBD1; CDR3: CASRIGQGAWNSPLHF; DNA: TGCGCCAGCAGGATAGGACAGGGGGCGTGGAATTCACCCCTCCACTTT
size: few; V: TRBV18; J: TRBJ1-6; D: TRBD1; CDR3: CASSTGQGTSPLHF; DNA: TGTGCCAGCTCAACGGGACAGGGAACTTCACCCCTCCACTTT
size: NA; V: TRBV7-7; J: TRBJ2-5; D: NA; CDR3: CASSSGPRETQYF; DNA: TGTGCCAGCAGCTCAGGGCCTCGGGAGACCCAGTACTTC
size: NA; V: TRBV19; J: TRBJ1-4; D: NA; CDR3: CASTPGHQNEKLFF; DNA: TGTGCCAGTACCCCGGGACATCAAAATGAAAAACTGTTTTTT
size: NA; V: TRBV7-2; J: TRBJ2-7; D: TRBD2; CDR3: CASSDLAGHPEQYF; DNA: TGTGCCAGCAGCGATCTAGCGGGGCACCCCGAGCAGTACTTC
size: NA; V: TRBV9; J: TRBJ2-3; D: TRBD2; CDR3: CASSVGSGTRTDTQYF; DNA: TGTGCCAGCAGCGTAGGGAGCGGGACCCGCACAGATACGCAGTATTTT
size: NA; V: TRBV24-1; J: TRBJ2-3; D: TRBD1; CDR3: CATSDRTGAHSTDTQYF; DNA: TGTGCCACCAGTGACCGGACAGGGGCCCATAGCACAGATACGCAGTATTTT
size: NA; V: TRBV28; J: TRBJ2-3; D: NA; CDR3: CASSSPASTDTQYF; DNA: TGTGCCAGCAGCTCCCCCGCGTCCACAGATACGCAGTATTTT
size: NA; V: TRBV27; J: TRBJ2-3; D: TRBD1; CDR3: CASTRWGQGAITDTQYF; DNA: TGTGCCAGCACCAGATGGGGACAGGGGGCAATCACAGATACGCAGTATTTT
size: NA; V: TRBV5-1; J: TRBJ2-5; D: NA; CDR3: CASRRNTGTQETQYF; DNA: TGCGCCAGCAGGCGGAATACAGGGACCCAAGAGACCCAGTACTTC
size: NA; V: TRBV27; J: TRBJ1-1; D: NA; CDR3: CASSLTGSTEAFF; DNA: TGTGCCAGCAGTTTAACCGGGTCCACTGAAGCTTTCTTT
size: NA; V: TRBV2; J: TRBJ2-5; D: TRBD2; CDR3: CASCGRGGPGETQYF; DNA: TGTGCCAGCTGTGGGCGGGGGGGGCCGGGAGAGACCCAGTACTTC
size: NA; V: TRBV18; J: TRBJ2-1; D: NA; CDR3: CASSPSNEQFF; DNA: TGTGCCAGCTCACCCTCCAATGAGCAGTTCTTC
size: NA; V: TRBV7-8; J: TRBJ2-3; D: TRBD1; CDR3: CASSTGQGTDTQYF; DNA: TGTGCCAGCAGCACCGGACAGGGAACAGATACGCAGTATTTT
size: NA; V: TRBV7-2; J: TRBJ1-1; D: NA; CDR3: CASSRDTMNTEAFF; DNA: TGTGCCAGCAGTCGGGACACTATGAACACTGAAGCTTTCTTT
size: NA; V: TRBV7-2; J: TRBJ1-5; D: NA; CDR3: CASSRQGNSNQPQHF; DNA: TGTGCCAGCAGCCGTCAGGGGAATAGCAATCAGCCCCAGCATTTT
size: NA; V: TRBV3-1/TRBV3-2; J: TRBJ2-2; D: TRBD1; CDR3: CASSPISGGRNTGELFF; DNA: TGTGCCAGCAGCCCCATTTCAGGGGGACGGAACACCGGGGAGCTGTTTTTT
size: NA; V: TRBV27; J: TRBJ1-2; D: TRBD1; CDR3: CASSPGQGRNYGYTF; DNA: TGTGCCAGCAGTCCCGGACAGGGAAGAAACTATGGCTACACCTTC
size: NA; V: TRBV10-3; J: TRBJ2-7; D: TRBD2; CDR3: CAISGPSGGSYEQYF; DNA: TGTGCCATCAGTGGCCCTAGCGGGGGCTCCTACGAGCAGTACTTC
size: once; V: TRBV9; J: TRBJ2-5; D: TRBD1; CDR3: CASSAGQAGEETQYF; DNA: TGTGCCAGCAGCGCGGGACAGGCCGGGGAAGAGACCCAGTACTTC
size: NA; V: TRBV3-1/TRBV3-2; J: TRBJ2-4; D: NA; CDR3: CASSVAQLHIQYF; DNA: TGTGCCAGCAGCGTAGCCCAGCTACACATTCAGTACTTC
size: NA; V: TRBV30; J: TRBJ2-2; D: TRBD2; CDR3: CAWSVGWLAGVGGELFF; DNA: TGTGCCTGGAGTGTCGGTTGGCTAGCGGGAGTAGGCGGGGAGCTGTTTTTT
size: NA; V: TRBV10-3; J: TRBJ2-7; D: TRBD1; CDR3: CAISELDRVAYEQYF; DNA: TGTGCCATCAGTGAACTCGACAGGGTAGCGTACGAGCAGTACTTC
size: NA; V: TRBV5-1; J: TRBJ1-5; D: TRBD1; CDR3: CASSLGQGEDQPQHF; DNA: TGCGCCAGCAGCTTAGGACAGGGGGAAGATCAGCCCCAGCATTTT
size: NA; V: TRBV4-3; J: TRBJ2-5; D: TRBD1; CDR3: CASSQDLTGSEETQYF; DNA: TGCGCCAGCAGCCAAGATTTGACAGGGTCAGAGGAGACCCAGTACTTC
size: NA; V: TRBV10-3; J: TRBJ2-1; D: TRBD2; CDR3: CAISESPLAGVGNEQFF; DNA: TGTGCCATCAGTGAGTCCCCGCTAGCGGGAGTTGGCAATGAGCAGTTCTTC
size: NA; V: TRBV20-1; J: TRBJ1-1; D: NA; CDR3: CSASPQSNTEAFF; DNA: TGCAGTGCTAGTCCCCAGTCGAACACTGAAGCTTTCTTT
size: NA; V: TRBV19; J: TRBJ2-5; D: TRBD1; CDR3: CASGQGMETQYF; DNA: TGTGCCAGCGGACAGGGGATGGAGACCCAGTACTTC
size: NA; V: TRBV19; J: TRBJ2-7; D: NA; CDR3: CASSTDYKSGPRRVEQYF; DNA: TGTGCCAGTAGTACAGACTACAAATCGGGCCCCAGGAGGGTCGAGCAGTACTTC
size: NA; V: TRBV18; J: TRBJ2-1; D: NA; CDR3: CASSPSVPDEQFF; DNA: TGTGCCAGCTCACCATCGGTTCCTGATGAGCAGTTCTTC
size: NA; V: TRBV25-1; J: TRBJ2-7; D: TRBD1; CDR3: CASSIQGAYEQYF; DNA: TGTGCCAGCAGTATACAGGGGGCCTACGAGCAGTACTTC